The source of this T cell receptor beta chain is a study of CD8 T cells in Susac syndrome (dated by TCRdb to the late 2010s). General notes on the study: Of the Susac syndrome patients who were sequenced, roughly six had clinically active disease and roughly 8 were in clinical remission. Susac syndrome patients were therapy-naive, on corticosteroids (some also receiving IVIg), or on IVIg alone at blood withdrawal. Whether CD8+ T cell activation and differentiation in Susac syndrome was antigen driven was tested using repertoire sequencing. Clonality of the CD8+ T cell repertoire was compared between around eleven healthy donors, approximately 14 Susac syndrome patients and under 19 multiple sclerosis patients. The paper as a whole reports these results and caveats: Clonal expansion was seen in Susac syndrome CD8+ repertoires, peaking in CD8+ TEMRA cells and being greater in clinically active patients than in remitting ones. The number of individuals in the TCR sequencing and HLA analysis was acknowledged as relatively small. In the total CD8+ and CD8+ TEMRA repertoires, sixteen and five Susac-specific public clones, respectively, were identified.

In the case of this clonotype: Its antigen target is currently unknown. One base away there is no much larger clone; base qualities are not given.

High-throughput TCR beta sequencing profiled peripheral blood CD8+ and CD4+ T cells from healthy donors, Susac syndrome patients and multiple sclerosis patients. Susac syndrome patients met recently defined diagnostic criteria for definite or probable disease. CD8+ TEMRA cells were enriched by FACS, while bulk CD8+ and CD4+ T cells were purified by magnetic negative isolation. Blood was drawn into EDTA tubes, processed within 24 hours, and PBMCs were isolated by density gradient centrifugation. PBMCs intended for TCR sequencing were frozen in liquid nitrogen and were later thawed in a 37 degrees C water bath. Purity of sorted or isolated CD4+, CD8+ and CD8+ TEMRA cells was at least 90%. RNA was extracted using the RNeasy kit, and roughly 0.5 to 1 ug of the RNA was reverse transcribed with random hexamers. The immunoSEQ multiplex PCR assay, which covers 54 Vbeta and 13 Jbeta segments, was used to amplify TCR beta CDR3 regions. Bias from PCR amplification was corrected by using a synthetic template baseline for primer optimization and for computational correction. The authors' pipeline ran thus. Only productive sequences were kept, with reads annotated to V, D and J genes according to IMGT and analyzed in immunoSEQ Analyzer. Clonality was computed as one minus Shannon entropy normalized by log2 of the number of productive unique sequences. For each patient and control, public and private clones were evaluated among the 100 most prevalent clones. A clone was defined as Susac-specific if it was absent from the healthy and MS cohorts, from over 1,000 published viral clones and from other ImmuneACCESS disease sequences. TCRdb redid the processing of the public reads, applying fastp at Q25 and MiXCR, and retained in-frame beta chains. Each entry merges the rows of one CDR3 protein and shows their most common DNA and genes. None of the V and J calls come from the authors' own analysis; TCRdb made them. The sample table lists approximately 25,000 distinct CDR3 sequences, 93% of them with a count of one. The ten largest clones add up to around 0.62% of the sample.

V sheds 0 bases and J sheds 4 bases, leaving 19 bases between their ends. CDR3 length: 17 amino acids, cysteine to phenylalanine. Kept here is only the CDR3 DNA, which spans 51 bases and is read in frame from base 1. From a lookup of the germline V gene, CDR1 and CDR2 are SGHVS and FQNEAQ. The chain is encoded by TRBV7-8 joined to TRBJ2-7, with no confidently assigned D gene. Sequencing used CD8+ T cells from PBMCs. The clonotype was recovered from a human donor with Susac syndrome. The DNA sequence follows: TGTGCCAGCAGCTTAGCTGACCGAGGCAGTGGGTATTACGAGCAGTACTTC. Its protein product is CASSLADRGSGYYEQYF.